Below are 21 T cell receptor beta chains sequenced from a single sample in a study of T-cell reconstitution after alpha-beta-depleted transplantation in children. Unique molecular identifiers were incorporated when the TCRbeta library was constructed. TCRdb re-called the PCR reads through MiXCR, storing one row per CDR3 protein. The repertoire holds 28,000 or so distinct CDR3 sequences, roughly a sixth seen once, with approximately 35% in the top ten. The input for sequencing was PBMCs, mostly from graft donor cells, taken 60 days after TCRalphabeta/CD19-depleted stem cell transplant. Every receptor here comes from a male patient aged 2 to 9 who had a stem cell transplant for acute lymphoblastic leukemia, so the T cells may come from the graft donor.

This clonotype was seen more than once but under ten times. The chain is built from TRBV7-2 and TRBJ2-1; a possible D gene is TRBD2 (5 bases). The germline gives CDR1 SGHTA, CDR2 FQGNSA. The CDR3 runs 13 residues. Trimming stripped 5 bases from V and 11 bases from J, with 16 bases between. CDR3 sequence: CASSPRGQQQQFF. The CDR3 coding sequence is TGTGCCAGCAGCCCTAGAGGGCAGCAGCAGCAGTTCTTC.

This clonotype was counted only a few times. The chain couples TRBV28 to TRBJ2-7, with 7 bases matching TRBD1. Germline assignment: CDR1 MDHEN and CDR2 SYDVKM. CDR3 size: 17 residues. Trimming removed 3 bases from V and 3 bases from J; junction bases left unmatched: 14. The CDR3 DNA reads TGTGCCAGCAGTTTCTTCTATGGGACAGCCGATATCTACGAGCAGTACTTC. It translates to CASSFFYGTADIYEQYF.

This clonotype was detected only once. The chain has TRBV5-5 and TRBJ2-5, with D tentatively TRBD1 or TRBD2 (5 bases each). The CDR3 is made up of 14 amino acids. Trimming removed 8 bases at V and 1 base at J, with 15 bases between. The germline V gene encodes CDR1 SGHKS and CDR2 YYEKEE (reference sequence). The CDR3 protein is CARGPGTVQETQYF. The CDR3 nucleotides are TGTGCCAGGGGCCCCGGGACGGTCCAAGAGACCCAGTACTTC.

The chain employs TRBV15 and TRBJ2-7; TRBD2 is a possible D gene (6 bases). Trimming stripped 1 base from V and 1 base from J, with 11 bases between. The CDR3 is made up of 15 amino acids. Germline V gene data show CDR1 as LNHNV and CDR2 as YYDKDF (reference sequence). This chain's CDR3 is CATSRVGLESYEQYF. The CDR3 bases are TGTGCCACCAGCAGAGTGGGACTGGAATCCTACGAGCAGTACTTC.

This clonotype was recorded many times. The chain has TRBV20-1 and TRBJ2-3; 10 nucleotides align to TRBD2. V was clipped by 2 bases and J by 6 bases; unmatched bases: 5. The CDR3 sequence is 14 residues long. The germline V gene has CDR1 DFQATT and CDR2 SNEGSKA (reference sequence). The CDR3 nucleotides are TGCAGTGCTAGACTAGCGGGAGTATTTGATACGCAGTATTTT. Its translation: CSARLAGVFDTQYF.

This chain connects TRBV6-2 or TRBV6-3 to TRBJ2-3; no definite D call. Between the trimmed V and J ends, which lost 10 bases and 2 bases, there was a span of 19 bases. This CDR3 comprises 15 residues. The germline V gene encodes CDR1 MNHEY and CDR2 SVGEGT. The CDR3 reads CATTLGLASTDTQYF. The CDR3 DNA is TGTGCCACAACCTTGGGGTTGGCCTCCACAGATACGCAGTATTTT.

The chain recombines TRBV28 with TRBJ1-1; D gene uncertain. Trimming left V 2 bases short and J 4 bases short, with 17 bases between. The CDR3 extends over 16 amino acids. Germline CDR1 MDHEN, CDR2 SYDVKM. This CDR3 reads CASSLPPQVLATEAFF. Here the CDR3 DNA reads TGTGCCAGCAGTTTACCACCCCAGGTCTTGGCCACTGAAGCTTTCTTT.

This clonotype came up many times. The chain combines TRBV7-2 with TRBJ2-5, with D perhaps TRBD1 (5 bases). The V gene lost 0 bases and the J gene lost 2 bases, with 7 bases spanning the gap. Germline V gene data show CDR1 as SGHTA and CDR2 as FQGNSA. The CDR3 totals 14 residues. In DNA form, the CDR3 reads TGTGCCAGCAGCTTAGCGCGACAGCAAGAGACCCAGTACTTC. Protein: CASSLARQQETQYF.

This clonotype has more than one count but fewer than ten. This chain joins TRBV10-1 and TRBJ1-3; D ambiguous. The CDR3 spans 16 residues. Germline V gene lookup returns CDR1 WNHNN and CDR2 SYGVQD (reference sequence). Trimming left V 2 bases short and J 0 bases short, with 11 bases between. CDR3 region: CASSEERSSSGNTIYF. The DNA of the CDR3 is TGCGCCAGCAGTGAGGAACGGTCAAGCTCTGGAAACACCATATATTTT.

This clonotype was counted at least ten times. The rearrangement uses TRBV20-1 and TRBJ2-5; D not certain. This CDR3 contains 14 residues. Between the trimmed V and J ends, which lost 0 bases and 4 bases, there was a span of 12 bases. In germline, CDR1 is DFQATT, CDR2 SNEGSKA (reference sequence). For the CDR3, the DNA is TGCAGTGCTAGAGATGTGGGGATAGGAGAGACCCAGTACTTC. Its protein product is CSARDVGIGETQYF.

This clonotype showed up just a few times. This sequence joins TRBV20-1 and TRBJ2-7, with 7 bases matching TRBD2. The CDR3 has 13 amino acids. J gave up 6 bases and V 5 bases, and 10 bases lay outside the gene matches. Germline CDR1 reads DFQATT; CDR2 reads SNEGSKA (reference sequence). The CDR3 DNA is TGCAGTGCTGGAGGGGAGGGATCGGGCGAGCAGTACTTC. The encoded protein is CSAGGEGSGEQYF.

This clonotype came up many times. The chain joins TRBV6-2 or TRBV6-3 to TRBJ2-1; 14 nucleotides match TRBD2. The germline V gene encodes CDR1 MNHEY and CDR2 SVGEGT. CDR3 size: 16 residues. The ends lost 5 bases at V and 1 base at J; junction bases unmatched: 1. The CDR3: CASSRTSGGSYNEQFF. CDR3 nucleotides: TGTGCCAGCAGTCGGACTAGCGGGGGGTCCTACAATGAGCAGTTCTTC.

This clonotype was counted at least ten times. The chain joins TRBV28 to TRBJ2-5, with 11 bases lining up with TRBD1. The length of the CDR3 is 16 residues. V was clipped by 7 bases and J by 5 bases; unmatched bases: 12. Germline values: CDR1 MDHEN, CDR2 SYDVKM. The CDR3 region is CASTVGGQGAGETQYF. In DNA form, the CDR3 reads TGTGCCAGCACAGTGGGTGGACAGGGGGCAGGGGAGACCCAGTACTTC. The variable domain in full, completed from reference TRBV28 and TRBJ2-5, reads DVKVTQSSRYLVKRTGEKVFLECVQDMDHENMFWYRQDPGLGLRLIYFSYDVKMKEKGDIPEGYSVSREKKERFSLILESASTNQTSMYLCASTVGGQGAGETQYFGPGTRLLVL.

The V gene is TRBV4-1, the J gene TRBJ1-1, with a tentative D call TRBD1 (5 bases). The V gene's germline CDR1 is MGHRA and CDR2 YSYEKL. CDR3 size: 15 residues. The germline V and J ends were trimmed by 1 base and 6 bases, with 15 bases remaining between them. Here the CDR3 reads CASSQVPEGYAEAFF. The CDR3 DNA reads TGCGCCAGCAGCCAAGTCCCCGAGGGGTACGCTGAAGCTTTCTTT.

This clonotype was counted ten times or more. This chain uses TRBV3-1 with TRBJ2-7; D remains unclear. The germline V gene encodes CDR1 LGHDT and CDR2 YNNKEL (reference sequence). Trimming took 1 base from V and 0 from J, leaving 10 bases between them. The CDR3 spans 15 residues. CDR3 sequence reads: CASSQARTTSYEQYF. The CDR3 DNA is TGTGCCAGCAGCCAAGCCCGAACGACCTCCTACGAGCAGTACTTC.

The gene calls are TRBV6-5 and TRBJ2-1; D perhaps matches TRBD1 (6 bases). Germline CDR1 and CDR2: MNHEY and SVGAGI. The CDR3 spans 12 residues. The ends were cut back, 0 bases at V and 10 bases at J, with 7 bases in the middle. The CDR3 nucleotides read TGTGCCAGCAGTTACTCAACAGGGGAGCAGTTCTTC. Its translation: CASSYSTGEQFF.

The gene calls are TRBV10-1 and TRBJ2-3; weak D call: TRBD2 (6 bases). CDR3 length: 18 residues. Germline-derived CDR1 and CDR2 are WNHNN and SYGVQD (reference sequence). Trimming pared 8 bases from V and 0 bases from J, leaving 24 bases between. CDR3 loop: CASSWVRGRQSSTDTQYF. The CDR3 bases are TGCGCCAGCTCCTGGGTTCGAGGGAGGCAATCTAGCACAGATACGCAGTATTTT.

The rearrangement uses TRBV2 and TRBJ2-3, with D maybe TRBD2 (7 bases). Germline V gene data show CDR1 as SNHLY and CDR2 as FYNNEI. V lost 3 bases to trimming and J lost 2 bases, with 15 bases between them. This CDR3 contains 16 residues. The DNA of the CDR3 is TGTGCCAGCAGTGAGAGGGGGGGAGGACACACAGATACGCAGTATTTT. The encoded protein is CASSERGGGHTDTQYF.

This clonotype was counted only a few times. The chain recombines TRBV6-2 or TRBV6-3 with TRBJ2-4, with D possibly matching TRBD1 (6 bases). V lost 7 bases, J lost 6 bases, and 13 bases lay in between. Germline V gene sequence: CDR1 MNHEY, CDR2 SVGEGT. This CDR3 spans 13 amino acids. The CDR3 here is CASTNRVLNIQYF. DNA of the CDR3: TGTGCCAGCACCAACAGGGTTTTAAACATTCAGTACTTC.

The gene calls are TRBV5-1 and TRBJ1-2; tentative D call: TRBD1 (6 bases). The CDR3 is made up of 14 amino acids. Germline CDR1 reads SGHRS; CDR2 reads YFSETQ. The V end lost 4 bases, the J end lost 6 bases, and 16 bases lay between the germline ends. For the CDR3, the DNA is TGCGCCAGCAGCCTAAGAACAGGGAAAGATGGCTACACCTTC. It specifies CASSLRTGKDGYTF.

This clonotype was detected ten times or more. The genes are TRBV7-8 and TRBJ2-7; tentatively, D is TRBD2 (5 bases). The CDR3 is 15 residues long. The V gene lost 1 base and the J gene lost 2 bases, with 12 bases spanning the gap. CDR1 SGHVS and CDR2 FQNEAQ come from the germline V gene. Written as DNA, the CDR3 is TGTGCCAGCAGCTTAGTAAGCGGAACTCCCTACGAGCAGTACTTC. As protein: CASSLVSGTPYEQYF.